Included here is one T cell receptor (beta chain) sequence, with context. The antigen it recognizes is unknown. Base qualities are not provided; no much larger clone lies one nucleotide away. The data originate from a study of cytomegalovirus exposure and HLA in healthy donors (dated by TCRdb to about 2017). Regarding the research as a whole: In an earlier analysis of 587 of the donors, 276 Gb of sequence data and roughly 100 million unique TCR beta sequences from about 190 million T cells were reported. An early release that covered several hundred HLA-typed donors contained approximately 300 gigabases of sequencing data and around 80 million unique TCR sequences. Of the roughly 390 genotyped donors, approximately 80% fell in the genetic ancestry cluster associated with self-reported Caucasian donors. The study was designed to test whether signatures of past pathogen exposure could be identified by cataloging public T cell receptors. The study profiled the T cell repertoires of 666 subjects by immunosequencing and related them to cytomegalovirus serostatus. A separate validation cohort of roughly 130 different subjects was used in addition to the roughly 670-subject first cohort. High-throughput TCR immunosequencing, statistical association of individual TCRs with disease status, and machine learning were combined to predict cytomegalovirus infection status. A later analysis re-analyzed previously published TCR beta repertoires from 650 to 800 donors and added high-resolution HLA genotyping to study TCR occurrence patterns. Rather than drawing on any new phenotypic data, the later analysis identified candidate immune exposures from TCR beta sequences and the way those sequences occurred across donors. An earlier analysis of roughly 600 of the donors used high-throughput TCR beta sequencing to judge whether each TCR beta V gene segment behaved as functional or pseudogenic. Alongside the repertoire data, information on donor age, sex, ethnicity and CMV serostatus was compiled. In a later genetic analysis, genome-wide SNP genotypes for about three fifths of the 666 donors were used, and that subset was treated as a discovery cohort. All discovery cohort repertoires had been generated using a single sequencing platform. HLA typing included class I and class II loci at four-digit resolution. The number of donors typed differed by locus, with roughly 620-630 for A, B, C, DRB1 and DQB1, approximately 500 for DQA1, about 610 for DPA1, and some 440 for DPB1. Roughly five DR-DQ haplotypes were treated as single units for association and clustering because of strong linkage in the cohort. Across some 400 genotyped donors of the cohort, an average of about 240,000 unique TCR beta nucleotide sequences per donor were sequenced, and approximately 17% of those sequences were non-productive. What the research found in general, with its limitations: Compared with equally common non-associated chains, HLA-associated TCR beta chains in a later analysis were more clonally expanded and had lower generation probabilities. In a later genetic analysis, a missense DCLRE1C variant was associated with V-gene and J-gene trimming of TCR beta chains, and the association was replicated in an independent cohort. A further reported finding was that TCR beta sequences accurately predicted the HLA-A and HLA-B alleles for most subjects in the first cohort. While some public TCRs were present in many individuals, most TCR sequences turned up only very rarely across donors. In a later analysis, several top co-occurrence clusters were reported to appear linked to parvovirus B19, influenza, CMV and Epstein-Barr virus. In a later analysis, most CMV-associated TCR beta chains were found to appear HLA-restricted, with HLA associations seemingly driven largely by CMV exposure. Linkage disequilibrium might explain the correlated functional status among segregating V segments, but an unknown experimental factor could not be excluded. Compared with the approximately 600-donor mean, donors in an Asian-associated ancestry cluster had fewer N-insertions in productive TCRs, according to a later genetic analysis. The presence/absence analyses assumed that sequencing depth was roughly uniform across donors, and that assumption may not be true. At a false discovery rate of 0.05, a later analysis linked about 16,000 TCR beta sequences to specific HLA alleles. This cohort had only TCR beta chains sequenced, and the lack of alpha or paired-chain data limited which features could be detected. Because HLA typing was missing for some donors at each locus, association tests included only the typed subset. When HLA alleles, especially DR and DQ, strongly co-occurred, attributing TCR associations to individual alleles was difficult. In a later analysis, TCR association rates were found to vary across HLA loci, with the most associated TCRs seen for DRB1 alleles and the fewest for HLA-C alleles. The authors suggested that the approach could potentially be generalized to other disease states and immunological phenotypes. Because counts were too low, roughly 18 rarely observed V segments, including chromosome 9 orphons, were left out of the earlier analysis of 587 of the donors. In both the original and validation cohorts, the classifier was reported to diagnose cytomegalovirus status with high specificity and sensitivity. For the cohort, immune exposure information was limited to CMV serostatus. The study gave a list of some 150 TCR beta chains associated with cytomegalovirus. An earlier analysis of 587 of the donors showed that most TCR beta V segments appeared in productive rearrangements either about 90% or about 30% of the time, which broadly matched IMGT annotations. A group of highly shared sequence variants was considered likely to be a technical artifact of the sequencing pipeline. A few of the identified cytomegalovirus-associated TCR beta chains were confirmed in vitro to be specific for cytomegalovirus antigens.

Library construction relied on the immunoSEQ multiplex PCR assay. For the multiplex PCR, a mixture combining 60 forward primers for TCR Vbeta segments and 13 reverse primers for TCR Jbeta segments was used. The CDR3 region of rearranged TCR beta genes was amplified from genomic DNA with a multiplex PCR assay. On the Illumina HiSeq System, the amplified TCR beta libraries were sequenced as 87-base-pair reads. The study's own analysis went as follows. A later analysis counted approximately 74 million unique TCR beta chains across the 600 to 850 repertoires, and some 12 million of these chains were shared by at least two donors. To remove PCR and sequencing errors, raw reads were error-corrected and collapsed into unique sequences using a nearest-neighbor algorithm that merged closely related sequences. V, D and J gene segments were assigned by aligning CDR3 sequences to IMGT reference sequences. For a sequence to be retained, a match of at least six nucleotides was required to both a V gene segment and a J gene segment. Rearrangements were called productive when the CDR3 lacked stop codons and stayed in frame with V and J; all others were non-productive. CDR3 was defined according to IMGT convention as the region running from the second conserved V-encoded cysteine to the conserved J-encoded phenylalanine. The earlier analysis of 500 to 600 of the donors excluded sequences that lacked an unambiguous match to a single V gene segment. An earlier analysis of approximately 590 of the donors classified V segments as functional when productive rearrangements were above 56.7% and as segregating when the standard deviation between donors was above 5%. A statistical classification framework was built for diagnosing cytomegalovirus status from the catalog of TCR beta chain sequences. A later analysis assigned V and J genes by comparing TCR nucleotide sequences with IMGT/GENE-DB human TR gene sequences. A later analysis assigned CDR3 sequences and most-parsimonious VDJ recombination scenarios with the TCRdist pipeline. In a later analysis, each TCR beta chain was defined by its CDR3 amino acid sequence together with its V-gene family, and reads without a unique V-gene family were excluded. In a later analysis, around 650 highly shared, low-generation-probability nucleotide sequences were removed to address suspected cross-contamination and a sequencing artifact. In a later analysis, a clonal expansion index was calculated for each public chain from normalized within-repertoire ranks of inferred template counts. Generation probabilities in a later analysis came from a VDJ recombination model fitted to out-of-frame rearrangements, and those results were checked against IGoR. In a later analysis, hypergeometric tests were used to score TCR-TCR, TCR-HLA and TCR-CMV co-occurrence, with a repertoire-size bias correction applied to TCR pairs. In a later analysis, false discovery rates were estimated by permuting HLA or CMV assignments 20 times. A later analysis grouped co-occurring TCRs with DBSCAN, adding TCRdist sequence similarity when clustering within HLA-allele-positive subsets. For co-occurrence clustering, repertoires with fewer than 30,000 or more than 120,000 public chains were excluded, along with five repertoires with anomalous nucleotide sharing. TCRdb retrieved this table from immuneACCESS and kept in-frame rearrangements only. Not all clones are present; in checked studies, unresolved V genes account for under half, and no reason is known for the remainder. That table supplies the V and J calls and clone size; D and trimming were determined from the DNA. The sample records 200,000 to 250,000 clones, approximately 80% of which are singletons. The ten top clones hold roughly 0.7% of the sample.

The cohort consisted of 600 or so healthy bone marrow donors. Cohort members were all nominally healthy when sampled, although unrecorded immune exposures were likely present. The donor tested CMV seronegative and was one of the 352 seronegative cohort members. Each donor provided a peripheral blood sample, and peripheral blood mononuclear cells were used for TCR beta sequencing. The Qiagen DNeasy Blood Extraction Kit was used to extract genomic DNA from the blood cell samples. Source material: PBMCs. This clonotype originated in a boy younger than 10 in good health and CMV-seronegative.

In nucleotides, the sequence is TGTGCCAGCAGCTTAGGCTCAGGGGGAGGCTACGAGCAGTACTTC. Translated, it gives CASSLGSGGGYEQYF. The chain was built from TRBV11-2 and TRBJ2-7; TRBD1 might be the D gene, on 7 matching bases. The junction shows trimming of 1 base on V and 3 bases on J, plus 13 bases between the germline ends. As encoded in the germline V gene, CDR1 is SGHAT while CDR2 is FQNNGV. The CDR3 measures 15 amino acids from cysteine to phenylalanine. Only CDR3 DNA is held: 45 bases, read in frame from base 1.